The clone carrying this TCR beta chain was detected only once. Its cognate antigen is unknown. The data originate from a study of OX40 agonist ivuxolimab in advanced cancers. Study-wide context: Participants averaged approximately 65 years of age (range about 23 to 90) and were approximately 81% male. Partial responses were achieved by three patients: one hepatocellular carcinoma, two cutaneous melanoma. Whole-study results and caveats: Antigen specificity remained undetermined for the expanded peripheral T cells. Compared with others, partial responders at 0.1-3.0 mg/kg displayed clonal expansion among the lowest.

Measured with immunoSEQ multiplex PCR; TCRdb has only the in-frame clones, and not every one. The table has more than 40,000 clones, about 74% seen once. Trimming removed 5 bases from V and 5 bases from J; junction bases left unmatched: 9. The CDR3 runs to 15 residues. From germline, CDR1 is MDHEN and CDR2 SYDVKM. Specimen: CD4+ or CD8+ T cells sorted from blood, collected in a trial of the OX40 agonist ivuxolimab. The origin of this receptor is an adult with an advanced solid tumor such as melanoma, head and neck, liver or kidney cancer. The V and J genes are TRBV28 and TRBJ2-7; 10 nucleotides align to TRBD1. The CDR3 coding sequence is TGTGCCAGCAGTGTTCCGGGACAGGGGTCCCACGAGCAGTACTTC. Translated: CASSVPGQGSHEQYF.